This T cell receptor (beta chain) derives from a study of T cell repertoires in cytomegalovirus infection. Turning to the study itself: Both CMV infection and a matching HLA type were indicated by public TCR beta signatures.

TCRdb reanalysed the reads using MiXCR and keeps one entry per CDR3 protein. The repertoire has hundreds of thousands of distinct CDR3 sequences, less than 40% of them found once; the top ten carry about 2.8%. General observations from the study: Cumulated frequencies of public TCR beta families served to identify carriers of CMV plus the relevant HLA. The response measured ex vivo was dominated by TCR beta clonotypes (HLA-C-restricted and CMV-specific).

This clonotype occurred a few times. Its antigen is as yet unknown. Trimming took off 1 base at V and 7 bases at J, with 17 bases between the two ends. The CDR3 is 16 amino acids. Germline lookup yields CDR1 SGHNT and CDR2 YENEEA. Input material: PBMCs. The rearrangement uses TRBV11-3 and TRBJ2-1; D possibly matches TRBD1 or TRBD2 (5 bases each). The origin of this receptor is a human donor in good health (CMV status not recorded). Some clones in this sample may be carry-over from other donors' samples. The CDR3 DNA follows: TGTGCCAGCAGCTTAGGCGGGTTTTTAGGGGTGAATGAGCAGTTCTTC. Translating it yields CASSLGGFLGVNEQFF. Supplemented by reference TRBV11-3 and TRBJ2-1, the full variable domain reads EAGVVQSPRYKIIEKKQPVAFWCNPISGHNTLYWYLQNLGQGPELLIRYENEEAVDDSQLPKDRFSAERLKGVDSTLKIQPAELGDSAVYLCASSLGGFLGVNEQFFGPGTRLTVL.